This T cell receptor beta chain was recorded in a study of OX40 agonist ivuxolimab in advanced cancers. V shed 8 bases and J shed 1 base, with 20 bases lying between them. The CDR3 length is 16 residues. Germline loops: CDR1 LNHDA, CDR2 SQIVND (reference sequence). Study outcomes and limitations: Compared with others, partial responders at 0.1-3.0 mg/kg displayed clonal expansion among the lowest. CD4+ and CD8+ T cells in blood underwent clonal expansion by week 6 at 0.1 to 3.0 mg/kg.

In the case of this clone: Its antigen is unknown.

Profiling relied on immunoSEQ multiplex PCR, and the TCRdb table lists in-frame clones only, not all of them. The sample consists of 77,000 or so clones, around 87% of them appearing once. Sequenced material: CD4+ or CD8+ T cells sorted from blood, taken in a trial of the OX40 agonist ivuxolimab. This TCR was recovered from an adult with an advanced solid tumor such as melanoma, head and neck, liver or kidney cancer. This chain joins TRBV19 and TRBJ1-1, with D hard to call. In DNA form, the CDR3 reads TGTGCCAGTGCAGCAACGGGGAGTCCCGAGAACACTGAAGCTTTCTTT. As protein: CASAATGSPENTEAFF. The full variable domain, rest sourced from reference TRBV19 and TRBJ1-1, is DGGITQSPKYLFRKEGQNVTLSCEQNLNHDAMYWYRQDPGQGLRLIYYSQIVNDFQKGDIAEGYSVSREKKESFPLTVTSAQKNPTAFYLCASAATGSPENTEAFFGQGTRLTVV.